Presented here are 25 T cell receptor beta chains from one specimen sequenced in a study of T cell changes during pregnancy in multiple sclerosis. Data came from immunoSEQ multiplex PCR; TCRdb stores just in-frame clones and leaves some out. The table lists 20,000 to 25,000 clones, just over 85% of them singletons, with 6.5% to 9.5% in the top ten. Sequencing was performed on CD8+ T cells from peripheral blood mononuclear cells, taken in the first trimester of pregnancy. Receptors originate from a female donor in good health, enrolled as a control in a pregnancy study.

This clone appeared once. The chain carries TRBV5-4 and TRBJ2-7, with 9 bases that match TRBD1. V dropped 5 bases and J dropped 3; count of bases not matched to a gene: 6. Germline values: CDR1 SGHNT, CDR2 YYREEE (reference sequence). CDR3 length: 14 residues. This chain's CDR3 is CASRMGQGNYEQYF. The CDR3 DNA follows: TGTGCCAGCAGAATGGGACAGGGTAACTACGAGCAGTACTTC.

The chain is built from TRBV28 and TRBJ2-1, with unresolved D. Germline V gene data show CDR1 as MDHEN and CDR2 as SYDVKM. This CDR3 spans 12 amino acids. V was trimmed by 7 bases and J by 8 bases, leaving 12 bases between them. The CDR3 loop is CASNGQLDEQFF. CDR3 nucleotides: TGTGCCAGCAATGGTCAGCTAGATGAGCAGTTCTTC.

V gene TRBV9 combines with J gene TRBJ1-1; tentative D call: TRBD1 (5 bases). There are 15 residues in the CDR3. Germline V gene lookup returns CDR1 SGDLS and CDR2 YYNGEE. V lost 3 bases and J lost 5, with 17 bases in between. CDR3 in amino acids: CASSASPRVCTEAFF. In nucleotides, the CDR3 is TGTGCCAGCAGCGCTAGTCCCAGGGTTTGTACTGAAGCTTTCTTT.

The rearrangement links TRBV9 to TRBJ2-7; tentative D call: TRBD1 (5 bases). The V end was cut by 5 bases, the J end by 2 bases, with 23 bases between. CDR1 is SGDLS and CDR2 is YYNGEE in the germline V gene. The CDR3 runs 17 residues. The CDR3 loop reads CASSESPGSQDPYEQYF. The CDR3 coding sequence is TGTGCCAGCAGTGAGTCCCCAGGGTCACAAGACCCCTACGAGCAGTACTTC.

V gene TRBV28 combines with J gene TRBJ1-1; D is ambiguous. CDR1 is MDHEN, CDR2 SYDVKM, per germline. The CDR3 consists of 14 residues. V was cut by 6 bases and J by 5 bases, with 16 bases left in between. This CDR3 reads CASRSRRVWTEAFF. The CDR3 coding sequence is TGTGCCAGCAGGTCACGACGGGTCTGGACTGAAGCTTTCTTT.

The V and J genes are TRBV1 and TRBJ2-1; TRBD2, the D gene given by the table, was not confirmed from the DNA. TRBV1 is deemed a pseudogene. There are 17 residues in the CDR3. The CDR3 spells CTSSQVSGTSGGREQFF. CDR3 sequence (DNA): TGCACCAGCAGCCAAGTTTCCGGGACTAGCGGGGGGAGGGAGCAGTTCTTC.

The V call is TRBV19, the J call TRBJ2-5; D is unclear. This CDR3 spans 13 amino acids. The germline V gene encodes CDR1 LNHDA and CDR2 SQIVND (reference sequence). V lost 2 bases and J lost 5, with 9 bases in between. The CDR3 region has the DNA TGTGCCAGTAGTATACTTATCGAGGAGACCCAGTACTTC. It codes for CASSILIEETQYF. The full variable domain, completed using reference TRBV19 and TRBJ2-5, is DGGITQSPKYLFRKEGQNVTLSCEQNLNHDAMYWYRQDPGQGLRLIYYSQIVNDFQKGDIAEGYSVSREKKESFPLTVTSAQKNPTAFYLCASSILIEETQYFGPGTRLLVL.

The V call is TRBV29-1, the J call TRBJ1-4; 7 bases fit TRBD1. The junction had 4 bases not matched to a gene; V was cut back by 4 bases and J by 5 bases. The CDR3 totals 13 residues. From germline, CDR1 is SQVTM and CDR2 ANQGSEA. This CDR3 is CSVGDRENEKLFF. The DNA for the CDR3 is TGCAGCGTTGGTGACAGGGAAAATGAAAAACTGTTTTTT.

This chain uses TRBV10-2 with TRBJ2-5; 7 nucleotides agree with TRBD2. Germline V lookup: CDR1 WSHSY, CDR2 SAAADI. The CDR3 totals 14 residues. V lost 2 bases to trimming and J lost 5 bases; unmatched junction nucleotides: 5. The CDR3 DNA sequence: TGCGCCAGCAGTGAGCGGCGGGGGATGGAGACCCAGTACTTC. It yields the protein CASSERRGMETQYF.

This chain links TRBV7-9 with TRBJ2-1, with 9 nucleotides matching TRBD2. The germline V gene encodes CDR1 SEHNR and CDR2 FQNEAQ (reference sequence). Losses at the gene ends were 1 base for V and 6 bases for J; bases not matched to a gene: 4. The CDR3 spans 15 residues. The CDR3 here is CASSLVGGGANEQFF. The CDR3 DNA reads TGTGCCAGCAGCTTAGTCGGCGGGGGGGCCAATGAGCAGTTCTTC.

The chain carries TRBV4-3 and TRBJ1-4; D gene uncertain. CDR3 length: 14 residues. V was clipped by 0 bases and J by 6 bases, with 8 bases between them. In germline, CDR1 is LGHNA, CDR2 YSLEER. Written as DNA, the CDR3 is TGCGCCAGCAGCCAAGAATGGAGGGATGAAAAACTGTTTTTT. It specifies CASSQEWRDEKLFF.

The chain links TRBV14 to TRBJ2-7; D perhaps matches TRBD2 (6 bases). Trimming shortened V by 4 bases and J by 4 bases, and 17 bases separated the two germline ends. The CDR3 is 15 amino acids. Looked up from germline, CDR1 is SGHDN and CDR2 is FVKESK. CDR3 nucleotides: TGTGCCAGCAGCCCGTTTATCGGGGGAACTTACGAGCAGTACTTC. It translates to CASSPFIGGTYEQYF.

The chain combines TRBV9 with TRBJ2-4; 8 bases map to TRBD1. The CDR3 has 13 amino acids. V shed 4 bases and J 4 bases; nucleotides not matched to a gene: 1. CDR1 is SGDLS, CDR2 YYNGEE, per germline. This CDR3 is CASSRTGKNIQYF. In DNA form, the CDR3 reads TGTGCCAGCAGCCGGACAGGGAAAAACATTCAGTACTTC.

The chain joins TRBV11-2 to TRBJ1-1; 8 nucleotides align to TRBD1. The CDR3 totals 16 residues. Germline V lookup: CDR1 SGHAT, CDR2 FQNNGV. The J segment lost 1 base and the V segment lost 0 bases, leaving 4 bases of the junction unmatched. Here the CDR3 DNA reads TGTGCCAGCAGCTTAGAAGCAGGGGGCTCGAACACTGAAGCTTTCTTT. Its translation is CASSLEAGGSNTEAFF.

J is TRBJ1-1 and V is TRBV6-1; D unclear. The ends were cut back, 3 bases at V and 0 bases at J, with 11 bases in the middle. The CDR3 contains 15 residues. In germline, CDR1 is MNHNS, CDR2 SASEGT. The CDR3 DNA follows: TGTGCCAGCAGTGATCCATGGGCTATGAACACTGAAGCTTTCTTT. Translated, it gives CASSDPWAMNTEAFF.

CDR3 sequence reads: CASRPSGQETQYF. The CDR3 coding sequence is TGTGCCAGCAGGCCTAGCGGACAAGAGACCCAGTACTTC. J is TRBJ2-5 and V is TRBV7-9; 7 positions agree with TRBD2. The trim removed 6 bases at V and 2 bases at J, leaving 3 bases unmatched. This CDR3 contains 13 residues. Germline V gives CDR1 SEHNR, CDR2 FQNEAQ (reference sequence).

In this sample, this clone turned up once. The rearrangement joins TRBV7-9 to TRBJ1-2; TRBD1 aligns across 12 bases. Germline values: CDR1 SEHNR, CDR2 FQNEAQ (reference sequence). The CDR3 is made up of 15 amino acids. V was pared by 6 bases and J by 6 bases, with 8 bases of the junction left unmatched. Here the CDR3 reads CASREGTGGTDGYTF. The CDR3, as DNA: TGTGCCAGCAGGGAAGGGACAGGGGGCACGGATGGCTACACCTTC.

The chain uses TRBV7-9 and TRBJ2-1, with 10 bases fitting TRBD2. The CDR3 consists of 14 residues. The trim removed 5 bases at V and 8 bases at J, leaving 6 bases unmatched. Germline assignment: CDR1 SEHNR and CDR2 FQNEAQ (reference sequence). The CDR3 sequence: CASSPRTSGYEQFF. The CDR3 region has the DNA TGTGCCAGCAGCCCGAGGACTAGCGGCTATGAGCAGTTCTTC.

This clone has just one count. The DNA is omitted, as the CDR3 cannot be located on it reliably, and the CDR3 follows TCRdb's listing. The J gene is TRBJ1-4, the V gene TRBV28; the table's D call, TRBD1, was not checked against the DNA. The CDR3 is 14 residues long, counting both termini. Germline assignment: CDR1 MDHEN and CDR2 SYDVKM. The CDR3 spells CASSILGAREKLFF.

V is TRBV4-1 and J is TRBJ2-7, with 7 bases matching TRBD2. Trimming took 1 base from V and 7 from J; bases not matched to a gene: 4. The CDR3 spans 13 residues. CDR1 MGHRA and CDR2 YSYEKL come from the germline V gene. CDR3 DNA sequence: TGCGCCAGCAGCCAAGGACTAGCCGGGGAGCAGTACTTC. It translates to CASSQGLAGEQYF.

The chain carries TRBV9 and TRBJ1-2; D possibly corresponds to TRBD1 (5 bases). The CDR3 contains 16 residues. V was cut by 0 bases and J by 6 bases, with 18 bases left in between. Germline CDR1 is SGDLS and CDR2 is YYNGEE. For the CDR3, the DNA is TGTGCCAGCAGCGTAGCAGGATTGGGGCTCAGAGATGGCTACACCTTC. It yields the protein CASSVAGLGLRDGYTF.

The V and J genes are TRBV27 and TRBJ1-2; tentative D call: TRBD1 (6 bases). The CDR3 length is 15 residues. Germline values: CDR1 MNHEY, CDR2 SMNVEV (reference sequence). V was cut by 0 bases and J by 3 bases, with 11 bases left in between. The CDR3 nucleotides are TGTGCCAGCAGTTTATCACAGGGAGTATACTATGGCTACACCTTC. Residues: CASSLSQGVYYGYTF.

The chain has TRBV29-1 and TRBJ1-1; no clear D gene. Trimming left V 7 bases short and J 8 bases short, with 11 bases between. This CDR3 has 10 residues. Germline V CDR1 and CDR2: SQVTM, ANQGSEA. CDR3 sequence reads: CSGDFEEAFF. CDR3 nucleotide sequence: TGCAGCGGCGACTTCGAAGAAGCTTTCTTT. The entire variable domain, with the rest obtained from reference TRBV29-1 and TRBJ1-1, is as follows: SAVISQKPSRDICQRGTSLTIQCQVDSQVTMMFWYRQQPGQSLTLIATANQGSEATYESGFVIDKFPISRPNLTFSTLTVSNMSPEDSSIYLCSGDFEEAFFGQGTRLTVV.

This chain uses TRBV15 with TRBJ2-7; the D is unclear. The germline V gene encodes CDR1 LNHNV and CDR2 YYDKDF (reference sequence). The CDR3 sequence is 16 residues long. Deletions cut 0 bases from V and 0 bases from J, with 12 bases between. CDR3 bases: TGTGCCACCAGCAGAGATTTCGCAACGAGCTCCTACGAGCAGTACTTC. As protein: CATSRDFATSSYEQYF.

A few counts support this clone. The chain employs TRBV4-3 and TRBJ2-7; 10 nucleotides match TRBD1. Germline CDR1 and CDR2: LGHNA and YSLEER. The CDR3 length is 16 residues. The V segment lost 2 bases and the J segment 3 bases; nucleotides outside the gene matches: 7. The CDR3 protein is CASSQHAGTGDYEQYF. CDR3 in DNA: TGCGCCAGCAGCCAACATGCCGGGACAGGGGACTACGAGCAGTACTTC.